This is a list of T cell receptor beta chains from one sample in a study of T-cell reconstitution after alpha-beta-depleted transplantation in children. TCRdb re-called the PCR reads with MiXCR, one entry per CDR3 protein. Of just over 950,000 distinct CDR3 sequences in the sample, about 29% were seen once. The input for sequencing was PBMCs, mostly from graft donor cells, taken 360 days after TCRalphabeta/CD19-depleted stem cell transplant. The receptor source for this set is a boy under two years old who had a stem cell transplant for SCID, so the T cells may come from the graft donor. CDR3s include the opening cysteine and the closing phenylalanine or tryptophan. The order of the fields is CDR3 protein, CDR3 DNA, D gene, J gene, clone size, V gene, CDR3 length. D genes are given only for firm matches. Some rows have no size entry. The others give once, few or many, or a class for an expanded clone.

CDR3 protein: CASSLQGTSSYEQYF
CDR3 DNA: TGCGCCAGCAGCTTGCAGGGTACGAGCTCCTACGAGCAGTACTTC
D gene: -
J gene: TRBJ2-7
clone size: -
V gene: TRBV5-1
CDR3 length: 15

CDR3 protein: CSASTGGGGTQYF
CDR3 DNA: TGCAGCGCCTCAACAGGGGGCGGGGGTACGCAGTATTTT
D gene: TRBD1
J gene: TRBJ2-3
clone size: -
V gene: TRBV29-1
CDR3 length: 13

CDR3 protein: CASSLAGQRDYGYTF
CDR3 DNA: TGCGCCAGCAGCTTGGCTGGACAGAGAGACTATGGCTACACCTTC
D gene: -
J gene: TRBJ1-2
clone size: few
V gene: TRBV5-1
CDR3 length: 15

CDR3 protein: CASSLKGGNYGYTF
CDR3 DNA: TGTGCCAGCAGTTTAAAAGGGGGGAACTATGGCTACACCTTC
D gene: -
J gene: TRBJ1-2
clone size: few
V gene: TRBV12-3/TRBV12-4
CDR3 length: 14

CDR3 protein: CSARDGLPGATDTQYF
CDR3 DNA: TGCAGTGCTAGAGATGGACTACCCGGGGCCACAGATACGCAGTATTTT
D gene: -
J gene: TRBJ2-3
clone size: -
V gene: TRBV20-1
CDR3 length: 16

CDR3 protein: CAISLGQGSGYTF
CDR3 DNA: TGTGCCATCAGCTTGGGACAGGGGAGTGGCTACACCTTC
D gene: TRBD1
J gene: TRBJ1-2
clone size: -
V gene: TRBV10-3
CDR3 length: 13

CDR3 protein: CASSYGGGSNQPQHF
CDR3 DNA: TGTGCCAGCAGTTACGGAGGGGGGAGCAATCAGCCCCAGCATTTT
D gene: -
J gene: TRBJ1-5
clone size: few
V gene: TRBV6-5
CDR3 length: 15

CDR3 protein: CASSSLIGSYEQYF
CDR3 DNA: TGTGCCAGCAGTTCCCTGATTGGCTCCTACGAGCAGTACTTC
D gene: -
J gene: TRBJ2-7
clone size: few
V gene: TRBV12-3/TRBV12-4
CDR3 length: 14

CDR3 protein: CASSLGLLGALYQPQHF
CDR3 DNA: TGTGCCAGCAGCTTAGGACTGTTGGGGGCGCTCTATCAGCCCCAGCATTTT
D gene: -
J gene: TRBJ1-5
clone size: -
V gene: TRBV7-2
CDR3 length: 17

CDR3 protein: CASSALPGGGRVGEKLFF
CDR3 DNA: TGTGCCAGCAGCGCCTTACCGGGAGGGGGCAGGGTCGGCGAAAAACTGTTTTTT
D gene: TRBD1
J gene: TRBJ1-4
clone size: -
V gene: TRBV9
CDR3 length: 18

CDR3 protein: CSPNPRASYNEQFF
CDR3 DNA: TGCAGTCCAAACCCTAGGGCCTCCTACAATGAGCAGTTCTTC
D gene: -
J gene: TRBJ2-1
clone size: -
V gene: TRBV20-1
CDR3 length: 14

CDR3 protein: CASSLELRLGYTF
CDR3 DNA: TGTGCCAGCAGCTTGGAATTACGACTTGGCTACACCTTC
D gene: -
J gene: TRBJ1-2
clone size: -
V gene: TRBV5-4
CDR3 length: 13

CDR3 protein: CASNHETLAGGNNEQFF
CDR3 DNA: TGCGCCAGCAACCACGAAACACTAGCGGGGGGAAACAATGAGCAGTTCTTC
D gene: TRBD2
J gene: TRBJ2-1
clone size: -
V gene: TRBV4-3
CDR3 length: 17

CDR3 protein: CASSHLPGIAGGPTDTQYF
CDR3 DNA: TGTGCCAGCAGCCACCTCCCTGGGATAGCGGGGGGCCCCACAGATACGCAGTATTTT
D gene: TRBD2
J gene: TRBJ2-3
clone size: -
V gene: TRBV4-2
CDR3 length: 19

CDR3 protein: CSASPDRNTEAFF
CDR3 DNA: TGCAGTGCTAGCCCCGACAGGAACACTGAAGCTTTCTTT
D gene: -
J gene: TRBJ1-1
clone size: -
V gene: TRBV20-1
CDR3 length: 13

CDR3 protein: CASNRGGVTDTQYF
CDR3 DNA: TGTGCCAGCAACCGGGGAGGGGTCACAGATACGCAGTATTTT
D gene: TRBD2
J gene: TRBJ2-3
clone size: few
V gene: TRBV6-1
CDR3 length: 14

CDR3 protein: CASSRHSTGVFNEQFF
CDR3 DNA: TGTGCCAGCAGCCGACATTCTACTGGGGTTTTTAATGAGCAGTTCTTC
D gene: -
J gene: TRBJ2-1
clone size: few
V gene: TRBV14
CDR3 length: 16

CDR3 protein: CASSDPGQGKTEAFF
CDR3 DNA: TGTGCCAGCAGTGATCCGGGACAGGGAAAGACTGAAGCTTTCTTT
D gene: TRBD1
J gene: TRBJ1-1
clone size: few
V gene: TRBV6-1
CDR3 length: 15

CDR3 protein: CASSLGAGVQQYF
CDR3 DNA: TGTGCCAGCAGCTTAGGGGCAGGGGTTCAGCAGTACTTC
D gene: -
J gene: TRBJ2-7
clone size: -
V gene: TRBV7-9
CDR3 length: 13

CDR3 protein: CASEADRLLAKNIQYF
CDR3 DNA: TGTGCCAGCGAGGCAGACAGGCTCCTAGCCAAAAACATTCAGTACTTC
D gene: -
J gene: TRBJ2-4
clone size: few
V gene: TRBV2
CDR3 length: 16

CDR3 protein: CASSLTTGDNEQFF
CDR3 DNA: TGTGCCAGCTCTCTTACCACAGGGGACAATGAGCAGTTCTTC
D gene: TRBD1
J gene: TRBJ2-1
clone size: few
V gene: TRBV18
CDR3 length: 14

CDR3 protein: CASSYPQGLYEQYF
CDR3 DNA: TGTGCCAGCAGTTACCCCCAGGGATTGTACGAGCAGTACTTC
D gene: -
J gene: TRBJ2-7
clone size: -
V gene: TRBV6-2/TRBV6-3
CDR3 length: 14

CDR3 protein: CASSPDRGRTGELFF
CDR3 DNA: TGTGCCAGCAGCCCAGACAGGGGGAGGACCGGGGAGCTGTTTTTT
D gene: TRBD1
J gene: TRBJ2-2
clone size: many
V gene: TRBV7-9
CDR3 length: 15

CDR3 protein: CASSLIGTVYEQYF
CDR3 DNA: TGTGCCAGCAGCTTAATAGGGACAGTCTACGAGCAGTACTTC
D gene: TRBD1
J gene: TRBJ2-7
clone size: -
V gene: TRBV7-2
CDR3 length: 14

CDR3 protein: CASSLLPSSAYYQETQYF
CDR3 DNA: TGTGCCAGCAGCTTATTACCGTCGAGCGCCTACTACCAAGAGACCCAGTACTTC
D gene: -
J gene: TRBJ2-5
clone size: -
V gene: TRBV11-1
CDR3 length: 18

CDR3 protein: CSARPPGGLRDTQYF
CDR3 DNA: TGCAGTGCTAGACCCCCGGGGGGATTAAGAGATACGCAGTATTTT
D gene: TRBD2
J gene: TRBJ2-3
clone size: -
V gene: TRBV20-1
CDR3 length: 15

CDR3 protein: CASSSEVLAGNEQFF
CDR3 DNA: TGTGCCAGTAGTTCCGAAGTACTAGCGGGCAATGAGCAGTTCTTC
D gene: TRBD2
J gene: TRBJ2-1
clone size: few
V gene: TRBV19
CDR3 length: 15

CDR3 protein: CASSDQQEQETQYF
CDR3 DNA: TGTGCCAGCAGTGATCAACAGGAACAAGAGACCCAGTACTTC
D gene: -
J gene: TRBJ2-5
clone size: few
V gene: TRBV2
CDR3 length: 14

CDR3 protein: CASSHARLAGNEQYF
CDR3 DNA: TGTGCCAGCAGCCACGCTCGACTAGCGGGGAACGAGCAGTACTTC
D gene: TRBD2
J gene: TRBJ2-7
clone size: -
V gene: TRBV3-1
CDR3 length: 15

CDR3 protein: CASSQDRLAGTGELFF
CDR3 DNA: TGCGCCAGCAGCCAAGATCGGCTAGCGGGGACCGGGGAGCTGTTTTTT
D gene: TRBD2
J gene: TRBJ2-2
clone size: -
V gene: TRBV4-1
CDR3 length: 16

CDR3 protein: CASSPTPTPVAEQYF
CDR3 DNA: TGTGCCAGCAGCCCTACCCCAACCCCGGTGGCCGAGCAGTACTTC
D gene: -
J gene: TRBJ2-7
clone size: -
V gene: TRBV11-2
CDR3 length: 15

CDR3 protein: CSAREGVTPPVDTQYF
CDR3 DNA: TGCAGTGCTAGAGAAGGGGTGACCCCTCCGGTGGATACGCAGTATTTT
D gene: -
J gene: TRBJ2-3
clone size: -
V gene: TRBV20-1
CDR3 length: 16

CDR3 protein: CASSSSAGDNEQFF
CDR3 DNA: TGTGCCAGCAGCAGTTCAGCGGGCGACAATGAGCAGTTCTTC
D gene: -
J gene: TRBJ2-1
clone size: many
V gene: TRBV7-3
CDR3 length: 14

CDR3 protein: CASSPKAWTVSTDTQYF
CDR3 DNA: TGTGCCAGCAGCCCAAAGGCCTGGACGGTTAGCACAGATACGCAGTATTTT
D gene: -
J gene: TRBJ2-3
clone size: -
V gene: TRBV14
CDR3 length: 17

CDR3 protein: CSARRSGTGNSPLHF
CDR3 DNA: TGCAGTGCTAGAAGGTCCGGGACAGGGAATTCACCCCTCCACTTT
D gene: TRBD1
J gene: TRBJ1-6
clone size: few
V gene: TRBV20-1
CDR3 length: 15

CDR3 protein: CASSRQGARNYQETQYF
CDR3 DNA: TGTGCCAGCAGCCGACAGGGGGCGCGGAATTACCAAGAGACCCAGTACTTC
D gene: TRBD1
J gene: TRBJ2-5
clone size: -
V gene: TRBV11-2
CDR3 length: 17

CDR3 protein: CASRPPGFNEQFF
CDR3 DNA: TGTGCCAGCAGACCTCCAGGATTCAATGAGCAGTTCTTC
D gene: -
J gene: TRBJ2-1
clone size: many
V gene: TRBV28
CDR3 length: 13

CDR3 protein: CASSLSLGHYDTQYF
CDR3 DNA: TGTGCCAGCAGCTTAAGTCTGGGCCATTACGATACGCAGTATTTT
D gene: -
J gene: TRBJ2-3
clone size: -
V gene: TRBV7-9
CDR3 length: 15

CDR3 protein: CASSDGGLAGKQFF
CDR3 DNA: TGTGCCAGCAGTGACGGGGGACTAGCGGGGAAGCAGTTCTTC
D gene: TRBD2
J gene: TRBJ2-1
clone size: -
V gene: TRBV2
CDR3 length: 14